Following are 21 T cell receptor beta chains from one sample sequenced in a study of PD-1 blockade in classical Hodgkin lymphoma. With no exception, relapse followed autologous stem cell transplantation in all patients, and brentuximab vedotin exposure varied. Assay used: immunoSEQ multiplex PCR; TCRdb lists only in-frame clones, some missing. Among 7,000 to 9,000 clones listed, around 80% were seen once. The sequences come from peripheral blood mononuclear cells (PBMCs), collected at baseline. These receptors all stem from a human donor with classical Hodgkin lymphoma.

The chain carries TRBV7-3 and TRBJ2-3, with TRBD2 as a possible D gene (5 bases). CDR3 length equals 15 residues. V dropped 4 bases and J dropped 2 bases, with 13 bases sitting between them. Germline CDR1 reads SGHTA; CDR2 reads FQGTGA. In DNA form, the CDR3 reads TGTGCCAGCAGCTCCGGACTCGAACTCACAGATACGCAGTATTTT. It is translated as CASSSGLELTDTQYF.

The chain joins TRBV28 to TRBJ2-7; TRBD2 aligns across 10 bases. The CDR3 is 17 amino acids. Germline CDR1 MDHEN, CDR2 SYDVKM. With V trimmed by 1 base and J by 4 bases, 10 bases remained unmatched. The DNA of the CDR3 is TGTGCCAGCAGTTTATATGGGCTAGCGGGAGCTAAATACGAGCAGTACTTC. Amino acid sequence: CASSLYGLAGAKYEQYF.

The chain employs TRBV6-5 and TRBJ2-7; possibly TRBD1 for D (6 bases). The V end lost 6 bases, the J end lost 3 bases, and 15 bases lay between the germline ends. The germline V gene has CDR1 MNHEY and CDR2 SVGAGI. This CDR3 is 14 amino acids long. The CDR3: CASRPNRAHYEQYF. The CDR3 DNA follows: TGTGCCAGCAGGCCGAACAGGGCCCACTACGAGCAGTACTTC.

The chain carries TRBV5-8 and TRBJ2-7; 12 nucleotides match TRBD2. Trimming at V came to 4 bases and at J to 5 bases, leaving 7 bases not matched to a gene. The CDR3 has 15 residues. The germline CDR1 and CDR2 sequences are SGHTS and YDEGEE. CDR3: CASSRRTSGRNEQYF. CDR3 coding DNA: TGTGCCAGCAGCCGACGAACTAGCGGGAGGAACGAGCAGTACTTC.

In regard to this clone: Mismatch with germline at one junction end may stem from a read error. This chain joins TRBV7-3 and TRBJ2-1; 9 positions match TRBD2. Germline CDR1 is SGHTA and CDR2 is FQGTGA. The CDR3 is 15 residues long. The CDR3 is CASSITPGLANEQFF. The CDR3 DNA follows: TGTGCCAGCAGCATAACTCCGGGACTAGCAAATGAGCAGTTCTTC.

The chain links TRBV27 to TRBJ2-1; D is ambiguous. The V and J ends lost 2 bases and 0 bases respectively, with 8 bases between them. From germline, CDR1 is MNHEY and CDR2 SMNVEV (reference sequence). The CDR3 runs 15 residues. DNA for the CDR3: TGTGCCAGCAGTTTAATGCTGAGCTCCTACAATGAGCAGTTCTTC. This sequence encodes CASSLMLSSYNEQFF.

The CDR3 nucleotides are TGCGCCAGCAGTTCCCCTCCCTTACAACTAAGGTACTTC. This sequence encodes CASSSPPLQLRYF. The rearrangement joins TRBV10-2 to TRBJ2-7; D gene unclear. The V end was cut by 5 bases, the J end by 12 bases, with 20 bases between. CDR1 is WSHSY and CDR2 is SAAADI in the germline V gene. This CDR3 contains 13 residues.

The V gene is TRBV7-2, the J gene TRBJ2-5; TRBD1 or TRBD2 may be the D gene (5 bases each). The CDR3 is made up of 12 amino acids. CDR1 and CDR2 from the germline V gene are SGHTA and FQGNSA. Trimming removed 6 bases at V and 4 bases at J, with 9 bases between. In DNA form, the CDR3 reads TGTGCCAGCAGAAGGGACCTAGAGACCCAGTACTTC. Protein: CASRRDLETQYF.

The chain links TRBV4-1 to TRBJ2-1; D could derive from TRBD1 or TRBD2 (5 bases each). Germline V gene lookup returns CDR1 MGHRA and CDR2 YSYEKL. Trimming shortened V by 0 bases and J by 10 bases, and 19 bases separated the two germline ends. The CDR3 has 16 amino acids. Here the CDR3 reads CASSQEGAGSFGEQFF. The CDR3 DNA is TGCGCCAGCAGCCAAGAAGGGGCGGGCTCTTTTGGAGAGCAGTTCTTC.

J is TRBJ1-1 and V is TRBV5-4; weak D call: TRBD1 (5 bases). V lost 3 bases and J 2 bases, leaving 14 bases between the germline ends. There are 15 residues in the CDR3. Germline V CDR1 and CDR2: SGHNT, YYREEE (reference sequence). This CDR3 is CASSSMGQANTEAFF. The CDR3 DNA follows: TGTGCCAGCAGCTCCATGGGGCAGGCAAACACTGAAGCTTTCTTT.

This chain joins TRBV19 and TRBJ1-4; perhaps TRBD1 as D (5 bases). Trimming pared 3 bases from V and 4 bases from J, leaving 12 bases between. CDR1 and CDR2 (germline): LNHDA, SQIVND (reference sequence). This CDR3 is built from 15 residues. The CDR3 spells CASSIWGQHNEKLFF. In DNA form, the CDR3 reads TGTGCCAGTAGTATTTGGGGCCAGCATAATGAAAAACTGTTTTTT. Based on the CDR3 plus reference TRBV19 and TRBJ1-4, the full variable domain is DGGITQSPKYLFRKEGQNVTLSCEQNLNHDAMYWYRQDPGQGLRLIYYSQIVNDFQKGDIAEGYSVSREKKESFPLTVTSAQKNPTAFYLCASSIWGQHNEKLFFGSGTQLSVL.

The gene calls are TRBV7-1 and TRBJ1-2; tentatively, D is TRBD1 (5 bases). TRBV7-1 falls under the ORF class, with uncertain function. The CDR3 is 13 residues long. With 6 bases removed from V and 0 bases from J, the gap between germline ends came to 8 bases. The CDR3 loop reads CASRGTSNYGYTF. CDR3 bases: TGTGCCAGCAGGGGGACGTCTAACTATGGCTACACCTTC.

As for this clone: A junction end diverges from the germline sequence, so it may reflect a read error. This chain uses TRBV30 with TRBJ2-2; 10 bases align to TRBD1. This CDR3 comprises 17 residues. Germline V gene data show CDR1 as GTSNPN and CDR2 as SVGIG (reference sequence). DNA for the CDR3: TGTGCCTGGAGTCCATCCCGGGACAGGGGTTGGCACCGGGGAGCTGTTTTT. This sequence encodes CAWSPSRDRGWHRGAVF.

A single count supports this clone. The chain couples TRBV6-7 to TRBJ2-7, with 9 nucleotides matching TRBD2. TRBV6-7 is labeled an ORF, and its function is uncertain. This CDR3 contains 20 residues. Unmatched junction bases numbered 19, after V lost 2 bases and J lost 2 bases. In nucleotides, the CDR3 is TGTGCCAGCAGTTACACGCAAAGCTATCTGAGGCGGGAGGGCCCCTACGAGCAGTACTTC. Amino acid sequence: CASSYTQSYLRREGPYEQYF.

This rearrangement joins TRBV27 to TRBJ2-1; 12 nucleotides match TRBD2. This CDR3 is 15 amino acids long. The germline V gene encodes CDR1 MNHEY and CDR2 SMNVEV (reference sequence). V lost 8 bases to trimming and J lost 10 bases; unmatched junction nucleotides: 12. This CDR3 reads CASGDLAGGSEEQFF. The CDR3 region has the DNA TGTGCCAGCGGGGACCTAGCGGGAGGGAGTGAGGAGCAGTTCTTC.

The chain links TRBV2 to TRBJ1-5; TRBD1 aligns across 7 bases. CDR1 is SNHLY, CDR2 FYNNEI, per germline. This CDR3 is built from 15 residues. V was pared by 3 bases and J by 0 bases, with 2 bases of the junction left unmatched. CDR3 protein: CASSDRTGSNQPQHF. The DNA for the CDR3 is TGTGCCAGCAGTGATAGGACAGGTAGCAATCAGCCCCAGCATTTT.

The chain carries TRBV29-1 and TRBJ2-1; TRBD2 is a possible D gene (5 bases). This CDR3 comprises 11 residues. The V and J ends lost 4 bases and 10 bases respectively, with 11 bases between them. Germline V gene data show CDR1 as SQVTM and CDR2 as ANQGSEA. The CDR3 nucleotides read TGCAGCGTTGCGAGGGTCGGGGAGCAGTTCTTC. This sequence encodes CSVARVGEQFF.

The gene calls are TRBV7-9 and TRBJ2-5; 15 positions match TRBD2. J lost 1 base, V lost 5 bases, and 5 bases had no gene match. CDR1 is SEHNR and CDR2 is FQNEAQ in the germline V gene (reference sequence). There are 17 residues in the CDR3. The CDR3 loop is CASSLRTSGRAQETQYF. The CDR3 DNA reads TGTGCCAGCAGCCTTCGGACTAGCGGGAGGGCCCAAGAGACCCAGTACTTC.

V is TRBV30 and J is TRBJ1-5; D not certain. The CDR3 is 13 residues long. The germline V gene encodes CDR1 GTSNPN and CDR2 SVGIG (reference sequence). The V end lost 5 bases, the J end lost 0 bases, and 8 bases lay between the germline ends. The CDR3, as DNA: TGTGCCTGGGCGGTGGGTAGCAATCAGCCCCAGCATTTT. This gives the protein CAWAVGSNQPQHF.

The chain uses TRBV9 and TRBJ2-1, with 7 nucleotides matching TRBD1. V lost 2 bases and J lost 4; bases outside the gene matches: 3. The germline gives CDR1 SGDLS, CDR2 YYNGEE. This CDR3 is 14 amino acids long. The CDR3 here is CASSVSGQYNEQFF. For the CDR3, the DNA is TGTGCCAGCAGCGTTTCGGGACAGTACAATGAGCAGTTCTTC. Filled out from reference TRBV9 and TRBJ2-1, the complete variable domain reads DSGVTQTPKHLITATGQRVTLRCSPRSGDLSVYWYQQSLDQGLQFLIQYYNGEERAKGNILERFSAQQFPDLHSELNLSSLELGDSALYFCASSVSGQYNEQFFGPGTRLTVL.

The chain uses TRBV7-9 and TRBJ2-2, with D maybe TRBD1 (6 bases). This CDR3 is built from 16 residues. V lost 6 bases, J lost 1 base, and 15 bases lay in between. Germline V CDR1 and CDR2: SEHNR, FQNEAQ (reference sequence). CDR3 loop: CASRDTGHLNTGELFF. CDR3 nucleotide sequence: TGTGCCAGCAGGGACACGGGACACCTGAACACCGGGGAGCTGTTTTTT.